This entry describes one T cell receptor (beta chain). Germline V gives CDR1 SGHTA, CDR2 FQGNSA. The CDR3 loop spans 14 amino acids. Trimming pared 3 bases from V and 4 bases from J, leaving 13 bases between. Generated by immunoSEQ multiplex PCR, the TCRdb table keeps only in-frame clones and is missing some. The sample lists some 490,000 clones; approximately 86% were seen once. These data belong to a study of blood T cell repertoires in COVID-19. About the research overall: PBMCs, B-cell-depleted T cells, or T cells were the source of the cDNA or gDNA that made up the material.

The sequence came from an older woman who had recovered from COVID-19. Source material: PBMCs or T cells enriched from blood (not recorded which). This chain connects TRBV7-2 to TRBJ2-7, with D possibly TRBD1 on 6 matching bases. CDR3 DNA sequence: TGTGCCAGCAGCTTCCGGGACACTTCTTACGAGCAGTACTTC. Translated, it gives CASSFRDTSYEQYF.